A selection of T cell receptor beta chains follows, all from one sample in a study of blood T cells in healthy people across ages. TCRdb re-derived calls from the 5' RACE reads in MiXCR, one entry per CDR3 protein. The table lists 650,000 to 700,000 distinct CDR3 sequences, approximately 31% of them singletons. Sequencing input: blood. These receptors were collected from a woman aged 80 or older in good health. The CDR3 runs from the conserved cysteine through the conserved F or W. Each record gives: V gene, clone size, J gene, D gene, CDR3 protein, CDR3 DNA. The D gene is left open where the match is weak. Rows may omit the clone size; those that give it use once, few, many or a size class.

>TRBV4-2|-|TRBJ2-1|TRBD2
CASSRPSGGGNEQFF
TGTGCCAGCAGCCGTCCGAGCGGGGGGGGAAATGAGCAGTTCTTC
>TRBV7-7|-|TRBJ2-5|TRBD2
CASSFGGGKQETQYF
TGTGCCAGCAGCTTTGGGGGGGGGAAACAAGAGACCCAGTACTTC
>TRBV3-1|many|TRBJ2-7|-
CASSQGGPSYEQYF
TGTGCCAGCAGCCAGGGCGGCCCCTCCTACGAGCAGTACTTC
>TRBV20-1|many|TRBJ2-5|-
CSARPVRETQYF
TGCAGTGCTAGACCCGTCAGGGAGACCCAGTACTTC
>TRBV20-1|-|TRBJ2-3|-
CSATGGLDTQYF
TGCAGTGCTACCGGCGGGTTAGATACGCAGTATTTT
>TRBV7-2|many|TRBJ1-1|TRBD1
CASSSTGVAEAFF
TGTGCCAGCAGCTCGACAGGGGTGGCTGAAGCTTTCTTT
>TRBV20-1|few|TRBJ2-5|-
CSAGTSSYQETQYF
TGCAGTGCTGGCACAAGCTCCTACCAAGAGACCCAGTACTTC
>TRBV25-1|-|TRBJ1-5|TRBD1
CASSESGGSQPQHF
TGTGCCAGCAGTGAATCAGGGGGCAGTCAGCCCCAGCATTTT
>TRBV6-1|many|TRBJ2-3|-
CANRDVLGEAQYF
TGTGCCAACAGGGACGTGTTGGGGGAGGCGCAGTATTTT
>TRBV5-1|many|TRBJ2-1|-
CASSAGQSSYNEQFF
TGCGCCAGCAGCGCGGGACAAAGCTCCTACAATGAGCAGTTCTTC
>TRBV6-1|many|TRBJ2-3|TRBD2
CASSESSGRSTDTQYF
TGTGCCAGCAGTGAGTCTAGCGGGAGAAGCACAGATACGCAGTATTTT
>TRBV5-1|many|TRBJ2-1|TRBD1
CASSPLDRAAEQFF
TGCGCCAGCAGCCCGTTGGACAGGGCTGCGGAGCAGTTCTTC
>TRBV18|few|TRBJ2-2|-
CASSVIRRTSNTGELFF
TGTGCCAGCTCGGTGATCCGGAGGACCTCGAACACCGGGGAGCTGTTTTTT
>TRBV6-1|few|TRBJ2-2|-
CAGSSHPGAGELFF
TGTGCCGGCAGTTCCCACCCCGGGGCCGGGGAGCTGTTTTTT
>TRBV5-1|many|TRBJ1-2|TRBD1
CASSPWTGEAYGYTF
TGCGCCAGCAGCCCTTGGACAGGGGAGGCCTATGGCTACACCTTC
>TRBV11-2|-|TRBJ1-1|-
CASSLAPGAEAFF
TGTGCCAGCAGCTTAGCCCCTGGCGCTGAAGCTTTCTTT
>TRBV7-9|-|TRBJ1-1|TRBD1
CASSLLGQMNTEAFF
TGTGCCAGCAGCTTATTGGGACAGATGAACACTGAAGCTTTCTTT
>TRBV7-2|-|TRBJ1-3|-
CASSLARSGNTIYF
TGTGCCAGCAGCTTAGCGAGGTCTGGAAACACCATATATTTT
>TRBV28|-|TRBJ2-7|TRBD2
CASSLNPTSRLGEQYF
TGTGCCAGCAGTCTCAATCCGACTAGCAGGCTCGGCGAGCAGTACTTC
>TRBV20-1|many|TRBJ2-5|-
CSAPGPLNQETQYF
TGCAGTGCACCGGGACCGCTGAACCAAGAGACCCAGTACTTC
>TRBV19|-|TRBJ2-6|-
CASSPSGMPGANVLTF
TGTGCCAGTAGTCCCTCAGGGATGCCTGGGGCCAACGTCCTGACTTTC
>TRBV7-2|-|TRBJ1-2|-
CASSLQQVYGYTF
TGTGCCAGCAGCTTACAACAGGTCTATGGCTACACCTTC
>TRBV5-1|many|TRBJ2-3|-
CASSLGTTDTQYF
TGCGCCAGCAGCTTGGGCACCACGGATACGCAGTATTTT
>TRBV30|few|TRBJ2-1|-
CAWSLLSSLFF
TGTGCCTGGAGTCTTCTGTCTTCATTGTTCTTC
>TRBV19|-|TRBJ2-1|-
CASCPGLSSYNERFF
TGTGCCAGTTGTCCAGGACTGAGCTCCTACAATGAGCGGTTCTTC
>TRBV5-1|-|TRBJ2-1|-
CASCRDPQMYNEQFF
TGCGCCAGCTGTCGGGACCCCCAGATGTACAATGAGCAGTTCTTC
>TRBV10-3|-|TRBJ2-7|TRBD2
CAISETSGDSYEQYF
TGTGCCATCAGTGAGACTAGCGGGGACTCCTACGAGCAGTACTTC
>TRBV7-7|many|TRBJ2-5|-
CASMSETQYF
TGTGCCAGCATGTCAGAGACCCAGTACTTC
>TRBV30|few|TRBJ2-3|TRBD1
CAWRGTGGAYTQYF
TGTGCCTGGAGGGGGACAGGGGGCGCGTATACGCAGTATTTT
>TRBV4-1|few|TRBJ1-1|-
CASSQGNVMNTEAFF
TGCGCCAGCAGCCAAGGGAACGTAATGAACACTGAAGCTTTCTTT
>TRBV10-3|many|TRBJ2-7|-
CAISEGLRDWDGREQYF
TGTGCCATCAGTGAGGGACTCAGGGACTGGGACGGGCGGGAGCAGTACTTC
>TRBV4-3|many|TRBJ2-3|TRBD2
CASSQTPSGGGVQYF
TGCGCCAGCAGCCAAACCCCCAGCGGGGGGGGCGTGCAGTATTTT
>TRBV29-1|few|TRBJ1-3|-
CSVGDTSDSSGNTIYF
TGCAGCGTTGGGGATACTTCGGACAGCTCTGGAAACACCATATATTTT
>TRBV4-1|-|TRBJ2-1|TRBD2
CASSGNGGASYEQFF
TGCGCCAGCAGCGGAAACGGGGGGGCCTCGTATGAGCAGTTCTTC
>TRBV5-1|once|TRBJ2-2|-
CASRGTVTGELFF
TGCGCCAGCAGGGGGACCGTAACCGGGGAGCTGTTTTTT
>TRBV6-2/TRBV6-3|many|TRBJ2-7|TRBD1
CASSASGQGIYEQYF
TGTGCCAGCAGTGCTTCGGGACAGGGGATCTACGAGCAGTACTTC
>TRBV5-1|-|TRBJ1-2|TRBD1
CASSSTGGVYGYTF
TGCGCCAGCAGCTCGACAGGGGGCGTCTATGGCTACACCTTC
>TRBV5-1|many|TRBJ2-3|TRBD1
CASRPTGQGYDYTQYF
TGCGCCAGCAGACCGACGGGACAGGGGTATGACTATACGCAGTATTTT
>TRBV4-2|many|TRBJ2-1|TRBD1
CANSGYRGRSSYNEQFF
TGTGCCAACAGCGGATATAGGGGGCGAAGCTCCTACAATGAGCAGTTCTTC
>TRBV19|many|TRBJ1-2|-
CASSIRGGTNYGYTF
TGTGCCAGTAGTATCCGCGGCGGGACTAACTATGGCTACACCTTC
>TRBV20-1|many|TRBJ1-1|-
CSASIPIGTEAFF
TGCAGTGCTAGCATCCCCATAGGGACTGAAGCTTTCTTT
>TRBV6-2/TRBV6-3|many|TRBJ2-5|TRBD2
CASTGTSGGGGETQYF
TGTGCCAGCACCGGGACTAGCGGGGGGGGAGGAGAGACCCAGTACTTC
>TRBV5-1|few|TRBJ1-4|TRBD1
CASQTGVTTNEKLFF
TGCGCCAGCCAGACAGGGGTCACGACTAATGAAAAACTGTTTTTT
>TRBV11-2|many|TRBJ2-7|-
CASSPNRTPLGEQYF
TGTGCCAGCAGCCCTAACAGAACTCCACTCGGCGAGCAGTACTTC
>TRBV29-1|many|TRBJ1-5|-
CSVRSGGNSQPQHF
TGCAGCGTGAGGAGCGGGGGAAATAGTCAGCCCCAGCATTTT
>TRBV19|few|TRBJ1-4|-
CASSMSEQVGFGKLFF
TGTGCCAGTAGTATGTCGGAACAGGTTGGGTTTGGAAAACTGTTTTTT
>TRBV20-1|-|TRBJ2-3|TRBD2
CSATETSGSTDTQYF
TGCAGTGCCACAGAGACTAGCGGTAGCACAGATACGCAGTATTTT
>TRBV5-5|-|TRBJ2-7|TRBD2
CASSLRLAGEDEQYF
TGTGCCAGCAGCTTGAGACTAGCGGGGGAGGACGAGCAGTACTTC
>TRBV30|-|TRBJ2-2|TRBD1
CAWSVRGFVTGELFF
TGTGCCTGGAGTGTCAGGGGGTTCGTCACCGGGGAGTTGTTTTTT
>TRBV5-6|-|TRBJ1-6|-
CASSQDGGNSPLHF
TGTGCCAGCAGCCAAGACGGCGGAAATTCACCCCTCCACTTT
>TRBV29-1|-|TRBJ2-4|-
CSVERTGFGEQYF
TGCAGCGTTGAAAGGACGGGGTTTGGTGAGCAGTACTTC
>TRBV30|many|TRBJ1-2|-
CAWKPPLGTNYGYTF
TGTGCCTGGAAGCCCCCCCTCGGGACGAACTATGGCTACACCTTC
>TRBV5-1|many|TRBJ2-7|TRBD1
CASSRRTGEPYEQYF
TGCGCCAGCAGCCGCCGGACAGGGGAACCGTACGAGCAGTACTTC
>TRBV6-2/TRBV6-3|few|TRBJ2-7|TRBD2
CASTRPFRGGNHEQYF
TGTGCCAGCACACGACCGTTTCGCGGGGGAAACCACGAGCAGTACTTC
>TRBV7-9|many|TRBJ2-7|TRBD1
CASSESGTAYEQYF
TGTGCCAGCAGCGAATCCGGGACAGCATACGAGCAGTACTTC
>TRBV7-3|many|TRBJ1-2|-
CASSLTHNGGAYGYTF
TGTGCCAGCAGCTTAACGCACAACGGAGGTGCCTATGGCTACACCTTC
>TRBV4-1|many|TRBJ1-2|TRBD1
CASSQGRNRGLPGGGYTF
TGCGCCAGCAGCCAAGGAAGAAACAGGGGTCTACCTGGTGGCGGCTACACCTTC
>TRBV28|once|TRBJ1-5|-
CASSPTLQPNQPQHF
TGTGCCAGCAGTCCCACTCTACAGCCCAATCAGCCCCAGCATTTT
>TRBV7-2|many|TRBJ2-5|-
CASSLMGALSPYF
TGTGCCAGCAGCTTAATGGGGGCCCTTAGTCCGTACTTC
>TRBV5-1|few|TRBJ2-1|-
CASSLAGVGAYNEQFF
TGCGCCAGCAGCTTGGCAGGGGTAGGGGCCTACAATGAGCAGTTCTTC